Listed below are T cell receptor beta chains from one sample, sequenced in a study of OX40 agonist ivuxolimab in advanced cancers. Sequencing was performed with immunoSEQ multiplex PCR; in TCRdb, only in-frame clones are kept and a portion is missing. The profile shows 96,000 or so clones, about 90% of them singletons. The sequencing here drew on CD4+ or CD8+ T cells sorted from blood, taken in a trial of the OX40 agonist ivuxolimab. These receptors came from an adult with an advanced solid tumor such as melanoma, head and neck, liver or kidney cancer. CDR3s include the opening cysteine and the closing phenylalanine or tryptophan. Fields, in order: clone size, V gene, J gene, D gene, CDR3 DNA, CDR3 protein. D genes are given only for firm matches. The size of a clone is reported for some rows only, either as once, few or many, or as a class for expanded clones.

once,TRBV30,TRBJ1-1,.,TGTGCCTGGAAGTACCGGGGTGGGACTGAAGCTTTCTTT,CAWKYRGGTEAFF
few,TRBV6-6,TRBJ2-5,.,TGTGCCAGCAGTACAAACCCGGGACGGAAAATAGAGACCCAGTACTTC,CASSTNPGRKIETQYF
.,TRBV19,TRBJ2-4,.,TGTGCCAGCGTGGGACCGCTAGCCAAAAACATTCAGTACTTC,CASVGPLAKNIQYF
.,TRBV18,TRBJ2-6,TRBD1,TGTGCCAGCTCACCCCTGGGACAGGGGGCGGCGGGGGCCAACGTCCTGACTTTC,CASSPLGQGAAGANVLTF
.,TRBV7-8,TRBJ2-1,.,TGTGCCAGCAGCCCCTACGCTGGGCCGGGTTACAATGAGCAGTTCTTC,CASSPYAGPGYNEQFF
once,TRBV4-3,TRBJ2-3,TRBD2,TGCGCCAGCAGCTTTGGGTCGGGGACTAGCCTTTTTGATACGCAGTATTTT,CASSFGSGTSLFDTQYF
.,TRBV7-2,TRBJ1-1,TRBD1,TGTGCCAGCAGCCCCAGGACAGGGGTTGGGAACACTGAAGCTTTCTTT,CASSPRTGVGNTEAFF
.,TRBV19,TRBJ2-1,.,TGTGCCAGTAGTATTCACCTCCTTCCTAGGGGCGAGCAGTTCTTC,CASSIHLLPRGEQFF
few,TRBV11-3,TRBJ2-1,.,TGTGCCAGCAGCTTAGCCAGGTCCTACAATGAGCAGTTCTTC,CASSLARSYNEQFF
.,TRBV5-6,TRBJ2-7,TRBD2,TGTGCCAGCAGCCTCCTGACTAGCGGGAGCAACGAGCAGTACTTC,CASSLLTSGSNEQYF
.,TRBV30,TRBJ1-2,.,TGTGCCTGGAGTGGCCGCAGGGTAGGCTATGGCTACACCTTC,CAWSGRRVGYGYTF
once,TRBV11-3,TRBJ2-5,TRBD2,TGTGCCAGCAGCCCCGGGACTAGCGGGAGTCGATGGGAGACCCAGTACTTC,CASSPGTSGSRWETQYF
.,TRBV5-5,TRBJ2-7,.,TGTGCCAGCACACCCGGAACAGTCCGCTACGAGCAGTACTTC,CASTPGTVRYEQYF
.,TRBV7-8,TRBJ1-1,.,TGTGCCAGCAGCGTGAGGACGGTGGTAGAAGCTTTCTTT,CASSVRTVVEAFF
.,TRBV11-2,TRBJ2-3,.,TGTGCCAGCAGCTTAGGACAGGATAGCGGGGATACGCAGTATTTT,CASSLGQDSGDTQYF
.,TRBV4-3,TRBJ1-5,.,TGCGCCAGCAGCCAAGATCACACCGGCTACCAGCCCCAGCATTTT,CASSQDHTGYQPQHF